One and the same sample provided the 23 T cell receptor beta chains below, sequenced in a study of T cell repertoires in cytomegalovirus infection. TCRdb re-called the reads with MiXCR, one entry per CDR3 protein. The data contain around 350,000 distinct CDR3 sequences, 15% to 20% of them singletons. What was sequenced was PBMCs. These receptors were taken from a human donor in good health (CMV status not recorded). Some clones in this sample may be carry-over from other donors' samples.

This chain joins TRBV20-1 and TRBJ1-6; no clear D. The CDR3 contains 14 residues. Germline loops: CDR1 DFQATT, CDR2 SNEGSKA (reference sequence). The V gene lost 1 base and the J gene lost 4 bases, with 8 bases spanning the gap. The CDR3 nucleotides are TGCAGTGCTAGAGTTGGTGATTATAATTCACCCCTCCACTTT. It codes for CSARVGDYNSPLHF.

The sample holds many counts of this clonotype. The rearrangement uses TRBV7-2 and TRBJ1-2, with 8 positions matching TRBD1. The trim removed 4 bases at V and 4 bases at J, leaving 5 bases unmatched. CDR3 length equals 14 residues. Per the germline V gene, CDR1 is SGHTA and CDR2 is FQGNSA. CDR3 DNA: TGTGCCAGCAGCTATCAGGGGGCTGGCTATGGCTACACCTTC. Translated: CASSYQGAGYGYTF.

The chain combines TRBV7-4 with TRBJ2-3; D call uncertain. Germline V gives CDR1 SGHVT, CDR2 SQSDAQ. CDR3 size: 14 residues. V was cut by 0 bases and J by 4 bases, with 8 bases left in between. CDR3 DNA: TGTGCCAGCAGCTTAGCGTCTCTGGCAGATACGCAGTATTTT. Translated, it gives CASSLASLADTQYF.

This clonotype was detected many times. This sequence joins TRBV11-2 and TRBJ2-4, with D unresolved. Deletions cut 1 base from V and 3 bases from J, with 7 bases between. The germline V gene has CDR1 SGHAT and CDR2 FQNNGV. The CDR3 sequence is 14 residues long. CDR3 loop: CASSLGGIKNIQYF. CDR3 DNA: TGTGCCAGCAGCTTAGGCGGAATCAAAAACATTCAGTACTTC.

There are many counts of this clonotype. This chain joins TRBV7-2 and TRBJ1-6, with D perhaps TRBD1 (5 bases). This CDR3 comprises 11 residues. CDR1 is SGHTA and CDR2 is FQGNSA in the germline V gene. V lost 7 bases to trimming and J lost 14 bases, with 12 bases between them. The CDR3 coding sequence is TGTGCCAGCACCCTTTGGGGGGCCCTCCACTTT. Protein product: CASTLWGALHF.

This clonotype was recorded a few times. J is TRBJ2-3 and V is TRBV20-1, with D uncertain. Trimming left V 6 bases short and J 0 bases short, with 10 bases between. Germline V gives CDR1 DFQATT, CDR2 SNEGSKA (reference sequence). This CDR3 has 13 residues. DNA for the CDR3: TGCAGTGCACCCACAGATAGCACAGATACGCAGTATTTT. Its protein product is CSAPTDSTDTQYF.

At least ten counts were recorded for this clonotype. V gene TRBV6-5 combines with J gene TRBJ2-1; 7 bases line up with TRBD2. This CDR3 is built from 13 residues. Germline CDR1 and CDR2: MNHEY and SVGAGI. The V and J ends lost 2 bases and 15 bases, in that order; junction bases with no gene match: 10. CDR3 nucleotides: TGTGCCAGCAGTTACGATATTAGCGGGTCTTCGTTCTTC. Translating it yields CASSYDISGSSFF.

This chain uses TRBV5-1 with TRBJ1-2, with D uncertain. Germline lookup yields CDR1 SGHRS and CDR2 YFSETQ. V was trimmed by 6 bases and J by 5 bases, leaving 8 bases between them. The CDR3 runs to 11 residues. Here the CDR3 reads CASKGEYGYTF. The DNA of the CDR3 is TGCGCCAGCAAAGGTGAATATGGCTACACCTTC.

The chain has TRBV7-8 and TRBJ1-1; D is possibly TRBD1 (6 bases). The CDR3 loop spans 18 amino acids. Trimming removed 1 base from V and 9 bases from J, with 27 bases in between. Germline loops: CDR1 SGHVS, CDR2 FQNEAQ. This chain's CDR3 is CASSLVGGGGNFWGKAFF. CDR3 nucleotides: TGTGCCAGCAGCTTAGTTGGCGGAGGGGGGAATTTCTGGGGAAAAGCTTTCTTT.

This clonotype was recorded many times. This sequence joins TRBV7-2 and TRBJ1-5; 8 nucleotides align to TRBD1. The CDR3 runs to 16 residues. From germline, CDR1 is SGHTA and CDR2 FQGNSA. The V segment lost 8 bases and the J segment 4 bases; nucleotides outside the gene matches: 13. The CDR3 loop is CASGGTGGPYNQPQHF. The CDR3 DNA sequence: TGTGCCAGCGGCGGGACAGGTGGTCCCTATAATCAGCCCCAGCATTTT.

This clonotype was seen ten or more times. The chain is built from TRBV28 and TRBJ1-2; a possible D gene is TRBD1 (5 bases). V shed 2 bases and J shed 5 bases, with 9 bases lying between them. The germline CDR1 and CDR2 sequences are MDHEN and SYDVKM. CDR3 length: 13 amino acids. CDR3 sequence reads: CASSLGTPYGYTF. The CDR3 DNA follows: TGTGCCAGCAGTTTAGGGACTCCATATGGCTACACCTTC.

The chain is built from TRBV5-6 and TRBJ1-1; TRBD1 aligns across 7 bases. The ends lost 3 bases at V and 0 bases at J; junction bases unmatched: 5. Per the germline V gene, CDR1 is SGHDT and CDR2 is YYEEEE. The CDR3 is 15 residues long. The CDR3 DNA reads TGTGCCAGCAGCTACCACAGGGGTTTGAACACTGAAGCTTTCTTT. Its translation is CASSYHRGLNTEAFF.

This clonotype was counted at least ten times. V is TRBV12-3 or TRBV12-4 and J is TRBJ1-5, with TRBD1 matching 8 bases. V lost 6 bases, J lost 3 bases, and 4 bases stayed unmatched. The CDR3 is 14 residues long. In DNA, the CDR3 is TGTGCCAGCAGACTGGGACAGGACAATCAGCCCCAGCATTTT. Translation: CASRLGQDNQPQHF.

The rearrangement links TRBV5-6 to TRBJ2-7, with D unclear. The CDR3 consists of 14 residues. The germline V gene has CDR1 SGHDT and CDR2 YYEEEE. Trimming shortened V by 2 bases and J by 0 bases, and 9 bases separated the two germline ends. The CDR3 loop reads CASSFVTSSYEQYF. As DNA, the CDR3 is TGTGCCAGCAGCTTCGTCACGAGCTCCTACGAGCAGTACTTC.

This sequence joins TRBV14 and TRBJ2-3; D might be TRBD1 (5 bases). The V and J ends lost 5 bases and 6 bases respectively, with 12 bases between them. The CDR3 consists of 13 residues. Per germline, CDR1 SGHDN and CDR2 FVKESK. The CDR3 sequence is CASSDFGADTQYF. As DNA, the CDR3 is TGTGCCAGCAGCGACTTTGGGGCTGATACGCAGTATTTT.

The rearrangement links TRBV10-3 to TRBJ1-1; 10 bases match TRBD1. J was trimmed by 2 bases and V by 10 bases; bases with no gene match: 16. Germline V CDR1 and CDR2: ENHRY, SYGVKD. This CDR3 is built from 17 residues. The CDR3 nucleotides are TGTGCCACCGATGACCCGGGACAGGGGAAAAAAAACACTGAAGCTTTCTTT. It translates to CATDDPGQGKKNTEAFF.

V gene TRBV4-1 combines with J gene TRBJ1-6; D gene unclear. CDR1 and CDR2 (germline): MGHRA, YSYEKL. With 0 bases removed from V and 8 bases from J, the gap between germline ends came to 5 bases. This CDR3 has 13 residues. The CDR3: CASSQDPYSPLHF. CDR3 sequence (DNA): TGCGCCAGCAGCCAAGACCCTTATTCACCCCTCCACTTT.

To note about this clonotype: The CDR3 does not close with the conserved phenylalanine or tryptophan, likely indicating a read error. V and J are TRBV6-1 and TRBJ2-3; D is unclear. V was cut by 7 bases and J by 5 bases, with 19 bases left in between. The CDR3 is 15 amino acids. Looked up from germline, CDR1 is MNHNS and CDR2 is SASEGT. CDR3 DNA: TGTGCCAGCAACCCCACAAACCCAACTCTAGATACGCAGTATTTA. This codes for CASNPTNPTLDTQYL.

Only a few counts were recorded for this clonotype. The J gene is TRBJ1-1, the V gene TRBV7-9; no clear D gene. Trimming cost V 1 base and J 8 bases, with 5 bases left between them. Germline CDR1 SEHNR, CDR2 FQNEAQ (reference sequence). The CDR3 runs to 11 residues. CDR3 sequence (DNA): TGTGCCAGCAGCTTAGGCTGGGAAGCTTTCTTT. This sequence encodes CASSLGWEAFF.

This clonotype was counted a few times. The V gene is TRBV14, the J gene TRBJ2-3; D might be TRBD1 (5 bases). V gave up 2 bases and J gave up 5 bases, with 23 bases separating them. CDR1 and CDR2 (germline): SGHDN, FVKESK. This CDR3 region has 18 residues. For the CDR3, the DNA is TGTGCCAGCAGCCAAAGGCGGTCTACAGCCCAGGGTGGAGATACGCAGTATTTT. This encodes CASSQRRSTAQGGDTQYF.

This clonotype was observed a few times. The chain has TRBV7-2 and TRBJ2-2; 10 bases agree with TRBD1. Germline V gene data show CDR1 as SGHTA and CDR2 as FQGNSA. The CDR3 has 18 residues. V gave up 5 bases and J gave up 5 bases; unmatched junction bases: 14. DNA of the CDR3: TGTGCCAGCAGCCCCGAACGTTTGGGACAGGGGTGGACCGGGGAGCTGTTTTTT. Translating it yields CASSPERLGQGWTGELFF.

This chain connects TRBV5-1 to TRBJ1-1, with 8 bases aligning to TRBD1. The CDR3 loop spans 16 amino acids. V lost 2 bases, J lost 0 bases, and 6 bases stayed unmatched. Germline lookup yields CDR1 SGHRS and CDR2 YFSETQ. The CDR3 coding sequence is TGCGCCAGCAGCTTTGGGACAGGTATAATGAACACTGAAGCTTTCTTT. Its translation is CASSFGTGIMNTEAFF.

The chain employs TRBV20-1 and TRBJ2-3; 10 bases agree with TRBD1. J gave up 4 bases and V 5 bases, and 9 bases lay outside the gene matches. Germline V CDR1 and CDR2: DFQATT, SNEGSKA (reference sequence). The CDR3 extends over 15 amino acids. The CDR3 loop is CSAYRQGADPDTQYF. As DNA, the CDR3 is TGCAGTGCTTACCGACAGGGGGCCGACCCAGATACGCAGTATTTT.